The 27 T cell receptor beta chains below all came from one sample that was sequenced in a study of blood T cell repertoires in COVID-19. The protocol was immunoSEQ multiplex PCR, while the TCRdb copy is restricted to in-frame clones and leaves out a portion. The repertoire holds fewer than 250,000 clones, with around 90% as singletons. Material: peripheral blood. The receptors originated from a man in his sixties who had recovered from COVID-19.

Turning to this clone: The sample has other DNA sequences that encode this CDR3 too. The rearrangement joins TRBV5-1 to TRBJ1-1; 8 bases match TRBD1. Germline CDR1 SGHRS, CDR2 YFSETQ. The CDR3 consists of 14 residues. V shed 4 bases and J 1 base; nucleotides not matched to a gene: 3. CDR3 amino acids: CASSPGQANTEAFF. The CDR3, as DNA: TGCGCCAGCAGCCCGGGACAGGCGAACACTGAAGCTTTCTTT.

The rearrangement links TRBV7-2 to TRBJ2-3, with TRBD2 matching over 9 bases. V dropped 2 bases and J dropped 6; count of bases not matched to a gene: 6. CDR1 and CDR2 from the germline V gene are SGHTA and FQGNSA. This CDR3 is built from 15 residues. The CDR3: CASSLRTSEADTQYF. The CDR3 DNA reads as TGTGCCAGCAGCTTACGGACTAGCGAGGCCGATACGCAGTATTTT. Combining the CDR3 with reference TRBV7-2 and TRBJ2-3 gives the whole variable domain GAGVSQSPSNKVTEKGKDVELRCDPISGHTALYWYRQSLGQGLEFLIYFQGNSAPDKSGLPSDRFSAERTGGSVSTLTIQRTQQEDSAVYLCASSLRTSEADTQYFGPGTRLTVL.

This chain joins TRBV5-1 and TRBJ2-3; 8 nucleotides match TRBD2. CDR1 is SGHRS and CDR2 is YFSETQ in the germline V gene. The V gene end was trimmed by 4 bases and the J gene end by 1 base; junction bases not matched to a gene: 14. The CDR3 spans 18 residues. In DNA, the CDR3 is TGCGCCAGCAGCAGCCGGGGGCGGGAGGATTGGGGCACAGATACGCAGTATTTT. Translated: CASSSRGREDWGTDTQYF.

J is TRBJ2-3 and V is TRBV5-1; D might be TRBD2 (6 bases). Germline V gene lookup returns CDR1 SGHRS and CDR2 YFSETQ. The V gene lost 3 bases and the J gene lost 5 bases, with 13 bases spanning the gap. The CDR3 runs 14 residues. CDR3 coding DNA: TGCGCCAGCAGCTACCGGGACTTGGGAGATACGCAGTATTTT. It encodes CASSYRDLGDTQYF.

The chain has TRBV30 and TRBJ2-3; the match to TRBD2 covers 13 bases. CDR1 is GTSNPN, CDR2 SVGIG, per germline (reference sequence). V dropped 3 bases and J dropped 3; count of bases not matched to a gene: 6. The CDR3 sequence is 16 residues long. The chain's CDR3 is CAWSDGLAGVTDTQYF. The CDR3, as DNA: TGTGCCTGGAGCGACGGACTAGCGGGAGTAACAGATACGCAGTATTTT.

V is TRBV18 and J is TRBJ2-1, with a tentative D call TRBD1 (5 bases). The V end was cut by 6 bases, the J end by 10 bases, with 10 bases between. The CDR3 spans 11 residues. Germline V gives CDR1 KGHSH, CDR2 LQKENI. In DNA, the CDR3 is TGTGCCAGCTCCCAAGGGGTAGAGCAGTTCTTC. Translated, it gives CASSQGVEQFF. The variable domain in full, with the rest retrieved from reference TRBV18 and TRBJ2-1, is NAGVMQNPRHLVRRRGQEARLRCSPMKGHSHVYWYRQLPEEGLKFMVYLQKENIIDESGMPKERFSAEFPKEGPSILRIQQVVRGDSAAYFCASSQGVEQFFGPGTRLTVL.

V is TRBV27 and J is TRBJ1-2; D is unclear. The germline CDR1 and CDR2 sequences are MNHEY and SMNVEV (reference sequence). V was cut by 5 bases and J by 0 bases, with 16 bases left in between. This CDR3 comprises 16 residues. CDR3 sequence: CASSLLVSDSNYGYTF. CDR3 nucleotides: TGTGCCAGCAGTCTACTGGTATCGGACTCTAACTATGGCTACACCTTC.

V gene TRBV7-2 combines with J gene TRBJ2-7; 8 nucleotides line up with TRBD2. The V and J ends lost 1 base and 0 bases, in that order; junction bases with no gene match: 5. The CDR3 totals 16 residues. Germline V CDR1 and CDR2: SGHTA, FQGNSA. In DNA form, the CDR3 reads TGTGCCAGCAGCTTAGATCGACTAGCGTCCTCCTACGAGCAGTACTTC. Translated, it gives CASSLDRLASSYEQYF.

The chain recombines TRBV4-2 with TRBJ2-5; 7 bases match TRBD1. The V gene end was trimmed by 4 bases and the J gene end by 0 bases; junction bases not matched to a gene: 5. The CDR3 runs 15 residues. Per germline, CDR1 LGHNA and CDR2 YNFKEQ. The CDR3 nucleotides are TGTGCCAGCAGCCGAGGGACAGCCTACCAAGAGACCCAGTACTTC. The encoded protein is CASSRGTAYQETQYF.

This clone was recorded once. The chain has TRBV7-9 and TRBJ1-1, with 9 bases identical to TRBD1. This CDR3 has 12 residues. Germline lookup yields CDR1 SEHNR and CDR2 FQNEAQ (reference sequence). Trimming took 6 bases from V and 8 from J; bases not matched to a gene: 4. This CDR3 is CASREGQGEAFF. In nucleotides, the CDR3 is TGTGCCAGCAGAGAGGGACAGGGAGAAGCTTTCTTT.

The chain has TRBV7-9 and TRBJ2-1; TRBD2 matches at 8 bases. V dropped 3 bases and J dropped 10; count of bases not matched to a gene: 14. The CDR3 runs to 16 residues. CDR1 is SEHNR and CDR2 is FQNEAQ in the germline V gene (reference sequence). CDR3: CASSFTGTRLSGEQFF. The CDR3 nucleotides are TGTGCCAGCAGCTTTACCGGGACTAGACTCTCGGGGGAGCAGTTCTTC.

This chain uses TRBV28 with TRBJ2-3; 12 bases are a match to TRBD1. Looked up from germline, CDR1 is MDHEN and CDR2 is SYDVKM. Losses at the gene ends were 6 bases for V and 3 bases for J; bases not matched to a gene: 7. The CDR3 is 16 residues long. The DNA of the CDR3 is TGTGCCAGCAGCCCGGTGGGACAGGGGGCGACAGATACGCAGTATTTT. The encoded protein is CASSPVGQGATDTQYF.

The sample holds a few counts of this clone. The rearrangement joins TRBV6-4 to TRBJ2-1, with 10 bases that match TRBD2. V shed 4 bases and J 1 base; nucleotides not matched to a gene: 7. Germline assignment: CDR1 MRHNA and CDR2 SNTAGT. This CDR3 is built from 17 residues. The CDR3 coding sequence is TGTGCCAGCAGTGCAAGATCTAGCGGGAGTTCCTACAATGAGCAGTTCTTC. Translated, it gives CASSARSSGSSYNEQFF.

J is TRBJ2-1 and V is TRBV11-1, with TRBD2 as a possible D gene (5 bases). Germline CDR1 reads SGHAT; CDR2 reads FQDESV (reference sequence). The CDR3 totals 15 residues. Trimming took off 5 bases at V and 6 bases at J, with 17 bases between the two ends. The CDR3 bases are TGTGCCAGCAGCCGTCCGGGGTCGGCGAGCAATGAGCAGTTCTTC. This gives the protein CASSRPGSASNEQFF.

This chain links TRBV6-5 with TRBJ1-2; no firm D call. V lost 5 bases and J 6 bases, leaving 16 bases between the germline ends. Germline CDR1 and CDR2: MNHEY and SVGAGI. The CDR3 is 14 amino acids. The CDR3 region has the DNA TGTGCCAGCAGTACCAAACCTCAAACTCATGGCTACACCTTC. Protein sequence: CASSTKPQTHGYTF.

V usage is TRBV9 and J usage is TRBJ1-2; D is ambiguous. This CDR3 is built from 14 residues. Germline loops: CDR1 SGDLS, CDR2 YYNGEE. Trimming cost V 3 bases and J 4 bases, with 13 bases left between them. For the CDR3, the DNA is TGTGCCAGCAGCGGAGGGCCTGGAATCTATGGCTACACCTTC. Its translation is CASSGGPGIYGYTF.

V is TRBV7-9 and J is TRBJ1-5; possible D gene TRBD1, 6 bases. The V end was cut by 5 bases, the J end by 3 bases, with 14 bases between. This CDR3 has 15 amino acids. CDR1 and CDR2 from the germline V gene are SEHNR and FQNEAQ (reference sequence). CDR3 in amino acids: CASSKDREPNQPQHF. The CDR3 DNA follows: TGTGCCAGCAGCAAGGACAGAGAACCCAATCAGCCCCAGCATTTT.

This sequence joins TRBV29-1 and TRBJ2-7; no reliable D call. CDR1 and CDR2 (germline): SQVTM, ANQGSEA. V was clipped by 7 bases and J by 4 bases, with 11 bases between them. The CDR3 is 11 residues long. The CDR3 protein is CSAYDSYEQYF. The CDR3 DNA reads TGCAGCGCCTACGACTCTTACGAGCAGTACTTC.

The chain uses TRBV5-1 and TRBJ1-1; D is unresolved. Trimming took off 4 bases at V and 0 bases at J, with 10 bases between the two ends. This CDR3 is 14 amino acids long. Germline V gives CDR1 SGHRS, CDR2 YFSETQ. CDR3 DNA sequence: TGCGCCAGCAGCCTCACTAAAATGAACACTGAAGCTTTCTTT. This encodes CASSLTKMNTEAFF.

The chain is built from TRBV4-2 and TRBJ2-2; D unclear. Germline V gene data show CDR1 as LGHNA and CDR2 as YNFKEQ. The CDR3 consists of 11 residues. Trimming took off 3 bases at V and 6 bases at J, with 2 bases between the two ends. CDR3 amino acids: CASSHAGELFF. DNA for the CDR3: TGTGCCAGCAGCCACGCCGGGGAGCTGTTTTTT.

This rearrangement joins TRBV19 to TRBJ2-2; the D is unclear. V dropped 6 bases and J dropped 2 bases, with 10 bases sitting between them. The germline V gene encodes CDR1 LNHDA and CDR2 SQIVND (reference sequence). The CDR3 loop spans 14 amino acids. CDR3 bases: TGTGCCAGTAGCATACGGGTCAACACCGGGGAGCTGTTTTTT. Protein sequence: CASSIRVNTGELFF.

The chain combines TRBV5-1 with TRBJ2-1; 10 positions match TRBD1. J lost 2 bases, V lost 3 bases, and 5 bases had no gene match. The CDR3 runs 16 residues. Germline V gene data show CDR1 as SGHRS and CDR2 as YFSETQ. CDR3 coding DNA: TGCGCCAGCAGCTGGGGGGACAGGGGAGCCTACAATGAGCAGTTCTTC. Amino acids: CASSWGDRGAYNEQFF. The variable domain in full, with the rest retrieved from reference TRBV5-1 and TRBJ2-1, is KAGVTQTPRYLIKTRGQQVTLSCSPISGHRSVSWYQQTPGQGLQFLFEYFSETQRNKGNFPGRFSGRQFSNSRSEMNVSTLELGDSALYLCASSWGDRGAYNEQFFGPGTRLTVL.

The chain uses TRBV7-2 and TRBJ2-7; 13 nucleotides match TRBD2. Germline trimming cut 5 bases from V and 5 bases from J; bases unmatched to any gene: 12. The CDR3 loop spans 17 amino acids. Germline lookup yields CDR1 SGHTA and CDR2 FQGNSA. The CDR3, as DNA: TGTGCCAGCAGCCCGCGAAGGAGGACTAGCGGGAGTCACGAGCAGTACTTC. It translates to CASSPRRRTSGSHEQYF.

V and J are TRBV19 and TRBJ2-3; D is perhaps TRBD2 (6 bases). This CDR3 is 14 amino acids long. Germline CDR1 reads LNHDA; CDR2 reads SQIVND (reference sequence). Between the trimmed V and J ends, which lost 4 bases and 6 bases, there was a span of 14 bases. In DNA, the CDR3 is TGTGCCAGTAGTACCCAGGCAGGGAGGGATACGCAGTATTTT. Encoded protein: CASSTQAGRDTQYF.

The gene calls are TRBV11-3 and TRBJ2-5; 7 nucleotides align to TRBD2. The CDR3 loop spans 16 amino acids. Per germline, CDR1 SGHNT and CDR2 YENEEA. V lost 3 bases and J lost 3; bases outside the gene matches: 10. For the CDR3, the DNA is TGTGCCAGCAGCTTTATGAGGGAGGGCCGGAAAGAGACCCAGTACTTC. Its translation: CASSFMREGRKETQYF.

CDR3 sequence (DNA): TGTGCCAGCAGTTACCAATGGCGGGAGGGCCTTCTAATCTACGAGCAGTACTTC. It yields the protein CASSYQWREGLLIYEQYF. The rearrangement uses TRBV6-2 or TRBV6-3 and TRBJ2-7; 9 positions match TRBD2. With V trimmed by 2 bases and J by 3 bases, 14 bases remained unmatched. CDR1 MNHEY and CDR2 SVGEGT come from the germline V gene. CDR3 length: 18 amino acids.

J is TRBJ2-1 and V is TRBV19; 7 bases are shared with TRBD2. With 1 base clipped from V and 7 bases from J, the junction kept 4 bases outside the gene matches. CDR1 and CDR2 from the germline V gene are LNHDA and SQIVND (reference sequence). The CDR3 extends over 14 amino acids. This CDR3 reads CASSIGGRANEQFF. The CDR3 bases are TGTGCCAGTAGTATAGGCGGGAGAGCTAATGAGCAGTTCTTC. The full variable domain, completed using reference TRBV19 and TRBJ2-1, is DGGITQSPKYLFRKEGQNVTLSCEQNLNHDAMYWYRQDPGQGLRLIYYSQIVNDFQKGDIAEGYSVSREKKESFPLTVTSAQKNPTAFYLCASSIGGRANEQFFGPGTRLTVL.